The text below deals with one T cell receptor (beta chain). This clone may be a read error of a much larger clone one base away. This sample stems from a study of shared clonotypes between healthy human individuals. CDR1 and CDR2 from the germline V gene are SGHVS and FQNEAQ. Trimming left V 1 base short and J 2 bases short, with 10 bases between. CDR3 length equals 15 residues. Recent acute infections and vaccinations were absent in the healthy HIV-negative adult donors. Sorted-subset replicate PCR reactions were performed with approximately 200 ng DNA, corresponding to 30,000 or so T cell genomes. The protocol was immunoSEQ multiplex PCR, while the TCRdb copy is restricted to in-frame clones and leaves out a portion. The sample lists roughly 1,100,000 clones, roughly 70% occurring once.

The sequence came from a man between 18 and 29 years old in good health. This chain uses TRBV7-8 with TRBJ2-3, with D hard to call. Input material: memory CD4+ T cells sorted from blood. This sample's subset: CD45RA-negative fraction. The CDR3 loop reads CASSLDSGNTDTQYF. CDR3 in DNA: TGTGCCAGCAGCTTAGATTCAGGAAACACAGATACGCAGTATTTT.